The text below deals with one T cell receptor (beta chain). The sample originates from a study of blood T cell repertoires in COVID-19. Study background: Sources were T cells, B-cell-depleted T cells, or PBMCs; the material itself was cDNA or gDNA.

In the authors' workflow: For nucleated cells, counts were estimated from reference gene primer amplification. Clones were sequenced by immunoSEQ multiplex PCR, and TCRdb holds only the in-frame ones, with some missing. That table gives V, J and clone size, and the DNA gave D and trimming. The data hold 200,000 or so clones, with approximately 92% observed a single time. The sequencing sample was made of PBMCs or T cells enriched from blood (not recorded which). The TCR comes from a woman between 18 and 29 years old in a cohort exposed to, infected with or recovered from COVID-19 (not recorded which).

The CDR3 bases are TGTGCCAGCAGTTTAGTCCCTGGGGGGAGCAATCAGCCCCAGCATTTT. Translating gives CASSLVPGGSNQPQHF. V usage is TRBV27 and J usage is TRBJ1-5; tentative D call: TRBD1 (5 bases). This CDR3 is built from 16 residues. V was pared by 2 bases and J by 1 base, with 12 bases between. Germline assignment: CDR1 MNHEY and CDR2 SMNVEV (reference sequence).